This T cell receptor beta chain came from a study of vaccination and CD4 T cells after COVID-19. Across the study: The interval from dose two to post-vaccine sampling had a median of approximately 70 days, and it ranged from 14 to 241.

The treatment here: roughly ten-day PBMC culture with coronavirus spike peptide pools or control peptides (ViraFEST assay). It was with 9 to 10 IU/ml IL-2 and around 9.5 ug/ml peptide pools that about 2 million PBMCs per well were cultured. Scientists ran DNA taken from cultured CD4+ T cells through the Oncomine TCR Beta short-read assay for sequencing. Genomic DNA was drawn out of CD4+ T cells grown in culture. TCRdb used MiXCR to reprocess the PCR reads, holding one entry per CDR3 protein. The table has about 4,200 distinct CDR3 sequences, about 26% seen once; the top ten hold around 30%. With respect to this clonotype: Its specificity is unknown.

The CDR3 is made up of 11 amino acids. CDR1 is MNHNS, CDR2 SASEGT, per germline. Between the trimmed V and J ends, which lost 6 bases and 10 bases, there was a span of 10 bases. Sequenced material: CD4+ T cells from blood, cultured in vitro. The J gene is TRBJ2-1, the V gene TRBV6-1; D is ambiguous. This TCR derives from a human donor who had recovered from COVID-19. In nucleotides, the CDR3 is TGTGCCAGCAGAAAGCTGGGGGAGCAGTTCTTC. Encoded protein: CASRKLGEQFF.